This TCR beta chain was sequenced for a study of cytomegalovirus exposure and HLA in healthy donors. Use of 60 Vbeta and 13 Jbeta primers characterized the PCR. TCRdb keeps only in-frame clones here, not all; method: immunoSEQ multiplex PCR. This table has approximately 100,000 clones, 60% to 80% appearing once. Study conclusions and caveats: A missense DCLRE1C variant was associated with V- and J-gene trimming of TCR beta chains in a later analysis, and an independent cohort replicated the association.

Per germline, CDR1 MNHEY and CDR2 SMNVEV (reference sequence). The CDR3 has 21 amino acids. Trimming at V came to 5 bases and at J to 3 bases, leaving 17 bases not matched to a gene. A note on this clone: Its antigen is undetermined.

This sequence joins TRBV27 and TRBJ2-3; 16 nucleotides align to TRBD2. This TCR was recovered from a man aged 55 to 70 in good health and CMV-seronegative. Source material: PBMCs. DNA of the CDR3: TGTGCCAGCAGTGCGACTCAGGGGACGGGACTAGCGGGAGGGCCGACAGATACGCAGTATTTT. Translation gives CASSATQGTGLAGGPTDTQYF.